A selection of T cell receptor beta chains follows, all from one sample in a study of Ad26.COV2.S vaccination and SARS-CoV-2 variants. Here immunoSEQ multiplex PCR was the method, and the copy in TCRdb shows in-frame clones only, minus some. The sample consists of some 340,000 clones, roughly 80% of them appearing once. This sample comprised peripheral blood, obtained in a trial of Ad26.COV2.S vaccine versus placebo. These receptors all stem from a person between 18 and 65 years old who received the Ad26.COV2.S COVID-19 vaccine or a placebo. Each CDR3 is given with its conserved first and last residue.

V,J,CDR3
TRBV10-3,TRBJ2-1,CAISDQSGGGAGEQFF
TRBV12-5,TRBJ2-2,CASVGVRTGELFF
TRBV6-6,TRBJ1-5,CASSPGQGGWQPQHF
TRBV7-8,TRBJ2-2,CASSLITTGTGELFF
TRBV6-6,TRBJ2-7,CASSYEAGGTYEQYF
TRBV6-5,TRBJ2-1,CASSSNRVLSYNEQFF
TRBV19,TRBJ1-2,CASSDRRLQGGGYTF
TRBV6-1,TRBJ2-7,CASSERLAGSYEQYF
TRBV7-2,TRBJ1-4,CASSFRQGDEKLFF
TRBV18,TRBJ2-7,CASSRDGGYEQYF
TRBV7-8,TRBJ2-2,CASSGATGATGELFF
TRBV4-2,TRBJ2-5,CASSPHLIEETQYF
TRBV10-3,TRBJ1-1,CAIRSSVYGNTEAFF
TRBV7-6,TRBJ1-1,CASSGLNDGTEAFF
TRBV2,TRBJ2-7,CASTGLNSYEQYF
TRBV6-1,TRBJ1-1,CASSEHSTEAFF
TRBV5-6,TRBJ2-5,CASSDTGTAGETQYF
TRBV27,TRBJ1-6,CASSLRRAQMGSPLHF
TRBV15,TRBJ2-5,CATSIGQGGKTQYF
TRBV6-5,TRBJ2-3,CASSYRGATDTQYF
TRBV10-3,TRBJ2-3,CAISESRGYSTDTQYF
TRBV3-1/TRBV3-2,TRBJ2-2,CASSQNIGPYAGELFF
TRBV10-3,TRBJ2-7,CAISESTGDEQYF
TRBV14,TRBJ2-4,CASSDTQLAKNIQYF
TRBV10-2,TRBJ2-7,CATAQAGVPAYEQYF
TRBV9,TRBJ1-4,CASSVAGRGNNEKLFF
TRBV6-4,TRBJ1-2,CASSETVGAGYGYTF
TRBV2,TRBJ2-2,CASSEVGGGTTGELFF
TRBV5-4,TRBJ1-6,CASSLEPNNSPLHF
TRBV24-1,TRBJ2-5,CATSDHGQGAGETQYF